The clone carrying this T cell receptor (beta chain) was found many times. Its antigen is currently unknown. A primer in the constant region served to generate TCR beta cDNA from approximately 500 ng of total RNA. Researchers made the TCR beta libraries by running three nested multiplex PCR rounds with slightly modified ARM-PCR. A C-beta reverse primer and TRBV1-TRBV30 forward primers served in each of the first two PCR rounds, at ten to eleven cycles apiece. TCRdb re-analysed the multiplex PCR reads in MiXCR, keeping a single row per CDR3 protein. The table records about 59,000 distinct CDR3 sequences, 60% to 85% of them present only once. Each 20-30 mg portion of unsorted bulk tissue served as the source for co-extraction of RNA and DNA. CDR1 MDHEN and CDR2 SYDVKM come from the germline V gene. The ends lost 2 bases at V and 5 bases at J; junction bases unmatched: 13. The CDR3 is made up of 17 amino acids.

These data originate in a study of tumor-infiltrating lymphocytes in primary liver carcinoma. Across the whole study: The tumors ranged from about 4 to 11 cm across and fell within stage T1-T3 N0M0. Samples returned roughly 3.65 to 7.5 million productive TCRbeta reads each. Read depth did not differ significantly between tissue types. Broader study findings: Tumor-blood pairs (like tumor-adjacent pairs) overlapped less than tumor region pairs did.

The sequencing input was liver tumor tissue from sampling region 2. This sample's subset: tumor region T2, inferior pole. The chain employs TRBV28 and TRBJ2-5; 8 bases fit TRBD2. This clonotype originated in a man aged 40-49 years with primary liver carcinoma and hepatitis B virus infection. The CDR3 sequence is CASSLLVGSGMIETQYF. The DNA of the CDR3 is TGTGCCAGCAGTTTACTTGTCGGTAGCGGGATGATTGAGACCCAGTACTTC.